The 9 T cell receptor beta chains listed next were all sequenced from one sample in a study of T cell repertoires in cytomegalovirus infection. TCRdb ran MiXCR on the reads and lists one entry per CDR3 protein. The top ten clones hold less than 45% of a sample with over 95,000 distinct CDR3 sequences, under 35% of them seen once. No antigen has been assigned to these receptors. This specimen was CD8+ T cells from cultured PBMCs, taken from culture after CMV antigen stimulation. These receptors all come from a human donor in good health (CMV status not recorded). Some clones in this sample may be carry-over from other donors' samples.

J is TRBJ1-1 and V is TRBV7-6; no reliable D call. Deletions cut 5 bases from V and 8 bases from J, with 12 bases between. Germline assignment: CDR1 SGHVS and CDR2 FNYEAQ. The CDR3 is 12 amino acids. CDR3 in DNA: TGTGCCAGCAGCGCGTTACGCACGGAAGCTTTCTTT. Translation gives CASSALRTEAFF.

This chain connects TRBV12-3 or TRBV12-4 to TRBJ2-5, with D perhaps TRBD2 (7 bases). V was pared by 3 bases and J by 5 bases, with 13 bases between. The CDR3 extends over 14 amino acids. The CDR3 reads CASSFGGRLETQYF. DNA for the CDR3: TGTGCCAGCAGTTTCGGGGGGCGCTTGGAGACCCAGTACTTC.

CDR3 nucleotide sequence: TGCAGCGCCGAAGGGGAGCGGGGGGGTACCTACGAGCAGTACTTC. The encoded protein is CSAEGERGGTYEQYF. V gene TRBV29-1 combines with J gene TRBJ2-7; 10 bases line up with TRBD2. Germline trimming cut 7 bases from V and 2 bases from J; bases unmatched to any gene: 11. From germline, CDR1 is SQVTM and CDR2 ANQGSEA. The CDR3 spans 15 residues.

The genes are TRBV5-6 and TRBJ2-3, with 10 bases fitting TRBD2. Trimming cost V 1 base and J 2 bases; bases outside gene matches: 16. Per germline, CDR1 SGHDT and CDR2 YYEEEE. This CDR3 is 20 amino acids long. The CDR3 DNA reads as TGTGCCAGCAGCTTGCCCGGACTAGCGGCGACCAATGACCCCACAGATACGCAGTATTTT. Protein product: CASSLPGLAATNDPTDTQYF.

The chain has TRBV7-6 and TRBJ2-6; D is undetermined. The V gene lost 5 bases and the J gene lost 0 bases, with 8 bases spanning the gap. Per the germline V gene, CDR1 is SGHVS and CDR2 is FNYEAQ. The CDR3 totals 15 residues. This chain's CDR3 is CASSPISSGANVLTF. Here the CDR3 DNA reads TGTGCCAGCAGCCCGATTAGCTCTGGGGCCAACGTCCTGACTTTC. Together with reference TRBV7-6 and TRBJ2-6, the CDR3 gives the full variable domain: GAGVSQSPRYKVTKRGQDVALRCDPISGHVSLYWYRQALGQGPEFLTYFNYEAQQDKSGLPNDRFSAERPEGSISTLTIQRTEQRDSAMYRCASSPISSGANVLTFGAGSRLTVL.

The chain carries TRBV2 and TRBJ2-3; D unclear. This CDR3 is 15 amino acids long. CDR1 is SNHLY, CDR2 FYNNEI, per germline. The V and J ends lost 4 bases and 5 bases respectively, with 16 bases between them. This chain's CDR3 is CASSGVRQKVDTQYF. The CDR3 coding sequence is TGTGCCAGCAGTGGGGTCAGACAAAAGGTAGATACGCAGTATTTT. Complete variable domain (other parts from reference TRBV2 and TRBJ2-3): EPEVTQTPSHQVTQMGQEVILRCVPISNHLYFYWYRQILGQKVEFLVSFYNNEISEKSEIFDDQFSVERPDGSNFTLKIRSTKLEDSAMYFCASSGVRQKVDTQYFGPGTRLTVL.

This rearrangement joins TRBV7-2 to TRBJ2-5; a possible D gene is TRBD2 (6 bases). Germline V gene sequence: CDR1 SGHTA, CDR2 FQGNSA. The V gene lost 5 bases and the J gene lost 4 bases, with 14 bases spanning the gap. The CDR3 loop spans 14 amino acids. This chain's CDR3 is CASSPLRDSETQYF. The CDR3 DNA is TGTGCCAGCAGCCCCCTGAGGGACTCAGAGACCCAGTACTTC.

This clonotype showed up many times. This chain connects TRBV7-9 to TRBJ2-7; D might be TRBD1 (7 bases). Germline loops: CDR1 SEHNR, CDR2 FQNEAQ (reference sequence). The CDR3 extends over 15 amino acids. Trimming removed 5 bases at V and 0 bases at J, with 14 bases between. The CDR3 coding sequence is TGTGCCAGCAGCCCGCGGGACAGCTCCTCCTACGAGCAGTACTTC. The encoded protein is CASSPRDSSSYEQYF. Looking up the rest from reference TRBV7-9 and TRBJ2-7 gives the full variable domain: DTGVSQNPRHKITKRGQNVTFRCDPISEHNRLYWYRQTLGQGPEFLTYFQNEAQLEKSRLLSDRFSAERPKGSFSTLEIQRTEQGDSAMYLCASSPRDSSSYEQYFGPGTRLTVT.

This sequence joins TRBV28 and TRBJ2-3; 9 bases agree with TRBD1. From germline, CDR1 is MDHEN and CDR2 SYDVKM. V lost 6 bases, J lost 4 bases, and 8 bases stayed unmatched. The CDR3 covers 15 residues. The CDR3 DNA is TGTGCCAGCAGCCTGGGACAGGGTATCGCAGATACGCAGTATTTT. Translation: CASSLGQGIADTQYF.